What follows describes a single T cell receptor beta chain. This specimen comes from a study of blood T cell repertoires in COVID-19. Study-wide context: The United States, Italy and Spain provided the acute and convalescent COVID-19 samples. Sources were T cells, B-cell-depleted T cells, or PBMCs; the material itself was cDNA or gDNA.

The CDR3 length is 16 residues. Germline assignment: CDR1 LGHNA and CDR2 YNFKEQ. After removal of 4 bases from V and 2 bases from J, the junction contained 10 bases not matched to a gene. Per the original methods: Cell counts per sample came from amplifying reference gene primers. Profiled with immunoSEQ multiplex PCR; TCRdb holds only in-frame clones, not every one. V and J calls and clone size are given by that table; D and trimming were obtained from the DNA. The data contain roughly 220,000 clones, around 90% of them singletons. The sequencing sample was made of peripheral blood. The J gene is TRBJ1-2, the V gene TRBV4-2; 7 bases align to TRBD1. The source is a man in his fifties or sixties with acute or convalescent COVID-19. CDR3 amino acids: CASSRSGQDLNYGYTF. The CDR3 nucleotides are TGTGCCAGCAGCCGCAGCGGACAGGATTTGAACTATGGCTACACCTTC.